This T cell receptor (beta chain) emerged from a study of blood T cell repertoires in COVID-19. Study-level background: Specimens from acute and convalescent COVID-19 originated in the United States, Italy and Spain. T cells, B-cell-depleted T cells, or PBMCs supplied cDNA or gDNA.

Seattle researchers signed up patients amid active infection and tracked them longitudinally. In the original workflow: Counts of nucleated cells, estimated from reference gene primer amplification, were obtained. TCRdb's table, derived via immunoSEQ multiplex PCR, lists solely in-frame clones and lacks some. V and J calls and clone size are copied from that table; D and trimming were computed from the DNA. This sample has just under 350,000 clones, with 85% to 90% found just once. This receptor was taken from an older woman with COVID-19, enrolled during active disease. Material for sequencing was peripheral blood.

The CDR3 here is CASSPARDFDYGYTF. The CDR3 DNA follows: TGTGCCAGCTCACCAGCGAGGGACTTTGACTATGGCTACACCTTC. The rearrangement uses TRBV18 and TRBJ1-2; a possible D gene is TRBD1 (5 bases). The CDR3 runs to 15 residues. Per the germline V gene, CDR1 is KGHSH and CDR2 is LQKENI. Trimming shortened V by 2 bases and J by 3 bases, and 13 bases separated the two germline ends.